These 32 T cell receptor beta chains were sequenced from one sample in a study of cytomegalovirus exposure and HLA in healthy donors. The protocol was immunoSEQ multiplex PCR, while the TCRdb copy is restricted to in-frame clones and leaves out a portion. The sample yields over 250,000 clones, roughly 90% seen once. Sequencing used PBMCs. The receptors come from a woman in her thirties in good health and CMV-seropositive.

V usage is TRBV28 and J usage is TRBJ2-1; TRBD2 is a possible D gene (5 bases). CDR1 and CDR2 (germline): MDHEN, SYDVKM. V dropped 4 bases and J dropped 1 base, with 14 bases sitting between them. The CDR3 sequence is 16 residues long. CDR3 in amino acids: CASSSRSGPSYNEQFF. For the CDR3, the DNA is TGTGCCAGCAGTTCGCGAAGCGGACCTTCCTACAATGAGCAGTTCTTC. The whole variable domain, remainder taken from reference TRBV28 and TRBJ2-1, is DVKVTQSSRYLVKRTGEKVFLECVQDMDHENMFWYRQDPGLGLRLIYFSYDVKMKEKGDIPEGYSVSREKKERFSLILESASTNQTSMYLCASSSRSGPSYNEQFFGPGTRLTVL.

The chain has TRBV7-3 and TRBJ2-5; 10 nucleotides agree with TRBD1. Germline CDR1 SGHTA, CDR2 FQGTGA. This CDR3 spans 15 amino acids. V trimming: 4 bases; J trimming: 4 bases; junction bases outside the gene matches: 6. DNA for the CDR3: TGTGCCAGCAGCTCGGGACAGGGGTTTGGAGAGACCCAGTACTTC. This sequence encodes CASSSGQGFGETQYF. The variable domain in full, with the rest retrieved from reference TRBV7-3 and TRBJ2-5, is GAGVSQTPSNKVTEKGKYVELRCDPISGHTALYWYRQSLGQGPEFLIYFQGTGAADDSGLPNDRFFAVRPEGSVSTLKIQRTERGDSAVYLCASSSGQGFGETQYFGPGTRLLVL.

The gene calls are TRBV2 and TRBJ1-1; D perhaps matches TRBD1 (6 bases). This CDR3 comprises 14 residues. Germline assignment: CDR1 SNHLY and CDR2 FYNNEI. V was shortened by 7 bases and J by 1 base, with 13 bases between the two germline ends. CDR3 in amino acids: CASNWRGKNTEAFF. The CDR3 DNA follows: TGTGCCAGCAACTGGAGGGGGAAGAACACTGAAGCTTTCTTT.

This chain connects TRBV28 to TRBJ2-1; 9 nucleotides match TRBD2. The CDR3 consists of 16 residues. Looked up from germline, CDR1 is MDHEN and CDR2 is SYDVKM. The V segment lost 3 bases and the J segment 0 bases; nucleotides outside the gene matches: 3. This chain's CDR3 is CASSLLSGGSYNEQFF. In DNA, the CDR3 is TGTGCCAGCAGTTTGCTTAGCGGGGGCTCCTACAATGAGCAGTTCTTC.

This chain uses TRBV27 with TRBJ2-7; D unresolved. The germline V and J ends were trimmed by 0 bases and 3 bases, with 9 bases remaining between them. The CDR3 is 14 amino acids. From germline, CDR1 is MNHEY and CDR2 SMNVEV (reference sequence). CDR3 DNA sequence: TGTGCCAGCAGTTTATCAATCCAGCTCTACGAGCAGTACTTC. It yields the protein CASSLSIQLYEQYF.

The rearrangement uses TRBV6-1 and TRBJ1-5; D unclear. The CDR3 has 16 amino acids. The V gene's germline CDR1 is MNHNS and CDR2 SASEGT. Trimming left V 2 bases short and J 1 base short, with 12 bases between. The CDR3 reads CASSERSKWSNQPQHF. The CDR3 DNA follows: TGTGCCAGCAGTGAACGGAGTAAGTGGAGCAATCAGCCCCAGCATTTT.

This clone came up once. This chain joins TRBV4-3 and TRBJ2-4, with 7 bases matching TRBD1. This CDR3 is 17 amino acids long. After removal of 0 bases from V and 0 bases from J, the junction contained 5 bases not matched to a gene. Looked up from germline, CDR1 is LGHNA and CDR2 is YSLEER. The CDR3 bases are TGCGCCAGCAGCCAAGAGAGGACAGGACTAGCCAAAAACATTCAGTACTTC. Translating gives CASSQERTGLAKNIQYF.

A few counts support this clone. The V gene is TRBV7-9, the J gene TRBJ2-1; 12 bases are a match to TRBD2. This CDR3 has 17 residues. CDR1 is SEHNR, CDR2 FQNEAQ, per germline (reference sequence). V trimming: 2 bases; J trimming: 9 bases; junction bases outside the gene matches: 11. The CDR3, as DNA: TGTGCCAGCAGCTTACGACGATCTAGCGGGAGGGAGGGTGAGCAGTTCTTC. Its translation is CASSLRRSSGREGEQFF. Complete variable domain (other parts from reference TRBV7-9 and TRBJ2-1): DTGVSQNPRHKITKRGQNVTFRCDPISEHNRLYWYRQTLGQGPEFLTYFQNEAQLEKSRLLSDRFSAERPKGSFSTLEIQRTEQGDSAMYLCASSLRRSSGREGEQFFGPGTRLTVL.

The gene calls are TRBV2 and TRBJ1-6; a weak D match, TRBD1 (6 bases). The V and J ends lost 4 bases and 7 bases respectively, with 11 bases between them. Germline V lookup: CDR1 SNHLY, CDR2 FYNNEI. There are 14 residues in the CDR3. The CDR3 DNA follows: TGTGCCAGCAGTGGGGGCAGGGGAAATTCACCCCTCCACTTT. It translates to CASSGGRGNSPLHF.

The V gene is TRBV5-1, the J gene TRBJ1-1; unclear D gene. The germline V gene has CDR1 SGHRS and CDR2 YFSETQ. This CDR3 contains 15 residues. Trimming stripped 1 base from V and 0 bases from J, with 10 bases between. CDR3 DNA: TGCGCCAGCAGCTTGAATTCTCGCCTGAACACTGAAGCTTTCTTT. Translated: CASSLNSRLNTEAFF.

The chain links TRBV7-2 to TRBJ1-2, with 7 bases aligning to TRBD1. Unmatched junction bases numbered 6, after V lost 8 bases and J lost 0 bases. The CDR3 has 14 residues. In germline, CDR1 is SGHTA, CDR2 FQGNSA. CDR3 DNA: TGTGCCAGCCAGGGGGACGGACCTAACTATGGCTACACCTTC. Its translation is CASQGDGPNYGYTF.

The chain employs TRBV9 and TRBJ1-2; D is possibly TRBD1 (6 bases). From germline, CDR1 is SGDLS and CDR2 YYNGEE. Trimming took 4 bases from V and 7 from J, leaving 20 bases between them. The CDR3 has 15 amino acids. Here the CDR3 reads CASSPRPGGASGYTF. CDR3 DNA sequence: TGTGCCAGCAGCCCCCGCCCGGGGGGGGCTAGTGGCTACACCTTC.

This clone was detected a few times. The chain employs TRBV5-1 and TRBJ1-2; D unclear. There are 13 residues in the CDR3. Germline-derived CDR1 and CDR2 are SGHRS and YFSETQ. The germline V and J ends were trimmed by 3 bases and 0 bases, with 6 bases remaining between them. The CDR3 coding sequence is TGCGCCAGCAGCTCGAAAGCTAACTATGGCTACACCTTC. Encoded protein: CASSSKANYGYTF.

The gene calls are TRBV7-3 and TRBJ2-2, with TRBD1 as a possible D gene (6 bases). This CDR3 has 15 residues. The germline V and J ends were trimmed by 5 bases and 0 bases, with 10 bases remaining between them. Per germline, CDR1 SGHTA and CDR2 FQGTGA. The DNA of the CDR3 is TGTGCCAGCAGCCGCACAGGGTCGAACACCGGGGAGCTGTTTTTT. Protein sequence: CASSRTGSNTGELFF. Combining the CDR3 with reference TRBV7-3 and TRBJ2-2 gives the whole variable domain GAGVSQTPSNKVTEKGKYVELRCDPISGHTALYWYRQSLGQGPEFLIYFQGTGAADDSGLPNDRFFAVRPEGSVSTLKIQRTERGDSAVYLCASSRTGSNTGELFFGEGSRLTVL.

Of note for this clone: At one boundary the junction diverges from the germline segment, which might be a read error. V is TRBV4-2 and J is TRBJ1-2; the D gene is possibly TRBD1 (6 bases). This CDR3 is built from 12 residues. Germline lookup yields CDR1 LGHNA and CDR2 YNFKEQ. CDR3 sequence: CASTQGGWFYTF. The CDR3 DNA reads TGTGCCAGCACCCAAGGGGGGTGGTTCTACACCTTC.

This CDR3 is CASSRGQGWGEQFF. In nucleotides, the CDR3 is TGTGCCAGCAGCCGAGGACAGGGGTGGGGTGAGCAGTTCTTC. V and J are TRBV14 and TRBJ2-1; 9 nucleotides agree with TRBD1. The V and J ends lost 4 bases and 9 bases, in that order; junction bases with no gene match: 7. Germline loops: CDR1 SGHDN, CDR2 FVKESK. The CDR3 is 14 amino acids. The entire variable domain, with the rest obtained from reference TRBV14 and TRBJ2-1, is as follows: EAGVTQFPSHSVIEKGQTVTLRCDPISGHDNLYWYRRVMGKEIKFLLHFVKESKQDESGMPNNRFLAERTGGTYSTLKVQPAELEDSGVYFCASSRGQGWGEQFFGPGTRLTVL.

The chain combines TRBV28 with TRBJ2-7; D ambiguous. Trimming stripped 4 bases from V and 1 base from J, with 14 bases between. This CDR3 is built from 15 residues. Germline CDR1 is MDHEN and CDR2 is SYDVKM. The CDR3 loop reads CASSSPPSSSYEQYF. The CDR3 coding sequence is TGTGCCAGCAGTTCCCCCCCAAGCTCTTCCTACGAGCAGTACTTC.

V usage is TRBV29-1 and J usage is TRBJ2-7; no firm D call. The CDR3 runs to 11 residues. CDR1 and CDR2 (germline): SQVTM, ANQGSEA. V gave up 2 bases and J gave up 4 bases, with 6 bases separating them. CDR3 residues: CSVELRYEQYF. CDR3 in DNA: TGCAGCGTTGAACTTCGGTACGAGCAGTACTTC.

The chain uses TRBV11-3 and TRBJ2-3, with D possibly matching TRBD2 (6 bases). Germline values: CDR1 SGHNT, CDR2 YENEEA. The CDR3 sequence is 14 residues long. Trimming took 7 bases from V and 0 from J, leaving 11 bases between them. For the CDR3, the DNA is TGTGCCAGCAAGGGGACTGCTAGCACAGATACGCAGTATTTT. It yields the protein CASKGTASTDTQYF. Using reference TRBV11-3 and TRBJ2-3 for the parts outside the CDR3, the full variable domain is EAGVVQSPRYKIIEKKQPVAFWCNPISGHNTLYWYLQNLGQGPELLIRYENEEAVDDSQLPKDRFSAERLKGVDSTLKIQPAELGDSAVYLCASKGTASTDTQYFGPGTRLTVL.

The chain recombines TRBV5-1 with TRBJ1-1; unclear D gene. CDR1 is SGHRS, CDR2 YFSETQ, per germline. The CDR3 runs to 13 residues. V lost 2 bases and J 3 bases, leaving 8 bases between the germline ends. CDR3 region: CASSFDGDTEAFF. DNA for the CDR3: TGCGCCAGCAGCTTTGACGGAGACACTGAAGCTTTCTTT.

The chain joins TRBV5-1 to TRBJ2-7; either TRBD1 or TRBD2 may fit D (5 bases each). The length of the CDR3 is 15 residues. V was trimmed by 6 bases and J by 2 bases, leaving 18 bases between them. CDR1 and CDR2 (germline): SGHRS, YFSETQ. CDR3 DNA sequence: TGCGCCAGCAAAGAGGGCCTCGGCAGGGCCTACGAGCAGTACTTC. Protein: CASKEGLGRAYEQYF.

This clone was found a few times. The chain combines TRBV18 with TRBJ1-5, with D uncertain. This CDR3 region has 13 residues. Trimming removed 1 base from V and 4 bases from J, with 5 bases in between. Germline CDR1 and CDR2: KGHSH and LQKENI. The CDR3 DNA reads TGTGCCAGCTCACCACGGAATAATCAGCCCCAGCATTTT. Protein product: CASSPRNNQPQHF.

The rearrangement links TRBV27 to TRBJ2-1; D not certain. V was pared by 6 bases and J by 6 bases, with 9 bases between. The CDR3 spans 12 residues. Germline CDR1 is MNHEY and CDR2 is SMNVEV (reference sequence). CDR3 DNA: TGTGCCAGCAGGGCCTTTTTCAATGAGCAGTTCTTC. It specifies CASRAFFNEQFF.

V usage is TRBV6-1 and J usage is TRBJ1-3; 10 bases map to TRBD1. The CDR3 has 15 residues. J gave up 1 base and V 6 bases, and 3 bases lay outside the gene matches. Germline V gene data show CDR1 as MNHNS and CDR2 as SASEGT. The CDR3 spells CASRDRGRSGNTIYF. CDR3 DNA sequence: TGTGCCAGCAGAGACAGGGGGCGTTCTGGAAACACCATATATTTT.

The chain joins TRBV7-9 to TRBJ2-3, with 9 positions matching TRBD2. V lost 4 bases to trimming and J lost 6 bases; unmatched junction nucleotides: 8. The germline V gene encodes CDR1 SEHNR and CDR2 FQNEAQ (reference sequence). The CDR3 covers 15 residues. CDR3: CASSSAGGPIDTQYF. CDR3 in DNA: TGTGCCAGCAGCTCGGCGGGGGGGCCTATTGATACGCAGTATTTT. Complete variable domain (other parts from reference TRBV7-9 and TRBJ2-3): DTGVSQNPRHKITKRGQNVTFRCDPISEHNRLYWYRQTLGQGPEFLTYFQNEAQLEKSRLLSDRFSAERPKGSFSTLEIQRTEQGDSAMYLCASSSAGGPIDTQYFGPGTRLTVL.

This rearrangement joins TRBV5-1 to TRBJ2-1; the D is unclear. Germline V gives CDR1 SGHRS, CDR2 YFSETQ. CDR3 length equals 11 residues. V was clipped by 7 bases and J by 4 bases, with 6 bases between them. The CDR3 DNA reads TGCGCCAGCGAGGAGTACAATGAGCAGTTCTTC. It encodes CASEEYNEQFF. Using reference TRBV5-1 and TRBJ2-1 for the parts outside the CDR3, the full variable domain is KAGVTQTPRYLIKTRGQQVTLSCSPISGHRSVSWYQQTPGQGLQFLFEYFSETQRNKGNFPGRFSGRQFSNSRSEMNVSTLELGDSALYLCASEEYNEQFFGPGTRLTVL.

The chain has TRBV30 and TRBJ2-5; D call uncertain. The CDR3 contains 13 residues. Germline V CDR1 and CDR2: GTSNPN, SVGIG (reference sequence). Trimming cost V 4 bases and J 1 base, with 10 bases left between them. The CDR3, as DNA: TGTGCCTGGAATAGAGGACCCCAAGAGACCCAGTACTTC. Its protein product is CAWNRGPQETQYF.

The genes are TRBV5-4 and TRBJ2-2, with no clear D. The V and J ends lost 3 bases and 1 base respectively, with 1 base between them. The CDR3 totals 12 residues. Germline values: CDR1 SGHNT, CDR2 YYREEE (reference sequence). The DNA for the CDR3 is TGTGCCAGCAGCTGGAACACCGGGGAGCTGTTTTTT. Its translation is CASSWNTGELFF.

The chain employs TRBV9 and TRBJ2-3; no reliable D call. V gave up 0 bases and J gave up 2 bases, with 7 bases separating them. The CDR3 sequence is 14 residues long. In germline, CDR1 is SGDLS, CDR2 YYNGEE. The CDR3 region is CASSVVGDTDTQYF. In DNA, the CDR3 is TGTGCCAGCAGCGTAGTTGGGGACACAGATACGCAGTATTTT.

CDR3 bases: TGTGCCACCTCCCCAATAGCGGGAGGTCTATACGAGCAGTACTTC. It yields the protein CATSPIAGGLYEQYF. The chain has TRBV15 and TRBJ2-7; 10 nucleotides align to TRBD2. The CDR3 spans 15 residues. CDR1 and CDR2 (germline): LNHNV, YYDKDF (reference sequence). Trimming removed 8 bases from V and 4 bases from J; junction bases left unmatched: 11.

V and J are TRBV5-1 and TRBJ2-5; no definite D call. This CDR3 region has 13 residues. V lost 0 bases to trimming and J lost 1 base, with 4 bases between them. Germline loops: CDR1 SGHRS, CDR2 YFSETQ. The CDR3 region is CASSLVLQETQYF. The DNA for the CDR3 is TGCGCCAGCAGCTTGGTCCTCCAAGAGACCCAGTACTTC. The entire variable domain, with the rest obtained from reference TRBV5-1 and TRBJ2-5, is as follows: KAGVTQTPRYLIKTRGQQVTLSCSPISGHRSVSWYQQTPGQGLQFLFEYFSETQRNKGNFPGRFSGRQFSNSRSEMNVSTLELGDSALYLCASSLVLQETQYFGPGTRLLVL.

This chain connects TRBV19 to TRBJ1-1, with D perhaps matching TRBD1 (6 bases). CDR3 length: 15 amino acids. V was clipped by 2 bases and J by 0 bases, with 10 bases between them. The germline V gene has CDR1 LNHDA and CDR2 SQIVND (reference sequence). The CDR3 is CASSIPKGVNTEAFF. Here the CDR3 DNA reads TGTGCCAGTAGTATACCAAAGGGGGTGAACACTGAAGCTTTCTTT.